The 31 T cell receptor beta chains given below trace back to one sample, sequenced in a study of post-analysis software for immune sequencing data. No cognate antigen is known for these TCRs. Whole-study results and caveats: Relative to controls, patients had about five TRBV segments at higher frequency, with TRBV5-6, TRBV5-1 and TRBV20-1 among these.

cDNA libraries for TCR beta contained unique molecular identifiers. TCRdb re-analysed the PCR reads in MiXCR, keeping a single row per CDR3 protein. The sample yields around 770,000 distinct CDR3 sequences, just over 45% seen once. Sample: blood. The origin of the receptors is a girl aged 10 to 17 with multiple sclerosis.

The chain combines TRBV7-9 with TRBJ2-3; maybe TRBD1 (5 bases). CDR1 SEHNR and CDR2 FQNEAQ come from the germline V gene (reference sequence). This CDR3 has 13 residues. V shed 6 bases and J shed 3 bases, with 10 bases lying between them. The CDR3 spells CASSTPGTDTQYF. For the CDR3, the DNA is TGTGCCAGCAGTACGCCAGGGACAGATACGCAGTATTTT. The whole variable domain, filled in from reference TRBV7-9 and TRBJ2-3, reads DTGVSQNPRHKITKRGQNVTFRCDPISEHNRLYWYRQTLGQGPEFLTYFQNEAQLEKSRLLSDRFSAERPKGSFSTLEIQRTEQGDSAMYLCASSTPGTDTQYFGPGTRLTVL.

The genes are TRBV4-3 and TRBJ2-7; TRBD1 matches 10 bases. Germline V lookup: CDR1 LGHNA, CDR2 YSLEER. The CDR3 runs 15 residues. Losses at the gene ends were 5 bases for V and 2 bases for J; bases not matched to a gene: 6. The chain's CDR3 is CASSEGDRGTYEQYF. CDR3 nucleotide sequence: TGCGCCAGCAGCGAAGGGGACAGGGGTACCTACGAGCAGTACTTC.

The rearrangement uses TRBV4-1 and TRBJ2-5, with D tentatively TRBD1 or TRBD2 (6 bases each). The germline V and J ends were trimmed by 1 base and 2 bases, with 11 bases remaining between them. The germline gives CDR1 MGHRA, CDR2 YSYEKL. The CDR3 is 15 residues long. In DNA, the CDR3 is TGCGCCAGCAGCCAAGGGGGCGGGACACAAGAGACCCAGTACTTC. Its translation is CASSQGGGTQETQYF.

The table lists this clonotype with a few counts. The rearrangement joins TRBV5-1 to TRBJ2-3, with a weak D call TRBD2 (5 bases). The germline V gene encodes CDR1 SGHRS and CDR2 YFSETQ. The CDR3 has 15 residues. The V end lost 2 bases, the J end lost 1 base, and 11 bases lay between the germline ends. The CDR3 bases are TGCGCCAGCAGCTTACGGGGTTTGGGCACAGATACGCAGTATTTT. Translated, it gives CASSLRGLGTDTQYF.

The V gene is TRBV2, the J gene TRBJ2-7; TRBD2 aligns across 14 bases. The CDR3 is 15 amino acids. Per germline, CDR1 SNHLY and CDR2 FYNNEI. V lost 4 bases and J lost 7; bases outside the gene matches: 6. The CDR3 sequence is CASSAGLAGDDEQYF. Here the CDR3 DNA reads TGTGCCAGCAGTGCGGGACTAGCGGGAGACGATGAGCAGTACTTC.

This clonotype has a handful of counts. The chain carries TRBV20-1 and TRBJ1-2; 11 bases map to TRBD1. The V and J ends lost 5 bases and 0 bases, in that order; junction bases with no gene match: 8. This CDR3 is built from 16 residues. Germline CDR1 DFQATT, CDR2 SNEGSKA (reference sequence). CDR3 sequence (DNA): TGCAGTGCTCAACTGGGACAGGGGGTCTCTAACTATGGCTACACCTTC. Its protein is CSAQLGQGVSNYGYTF.

The gene calls are TRBV4-3 and TRBJ2-1, with 9 bases fitting TRBD1. Germline V lookup: CDR1 LGHNA, CDR2 YSLEER. The CDR3 totals 18 residues. V was clipped by 4 bases and J by 6 bases; unmatched bases: 16. CDR3 loop: CASSREVPGQGVGNEQFF. CDR3 DNA: TGCGCCAGCAGCCGAGAGGTTCCGGGACAGGGTGTTGGCAATGAGCAGTTCTTC.

The genes are TRBV28 and TRBJ1-4; the match to TRBD1 covers 9 bases. This CDR3 contains 15 residues. V was pared by 4 bases and J by 7 bases, with 7 bases of the junction left unmatched. The germline gives CDR1 MDHEN, CDR2 SYDVKM. CDR3 coding DNA: TGTGCCAGCAGTTCGACCCACAGGGGGCGTGAAAAACTGTTTTTT. Translation gives CASSSTHRGREKLFF. The variable domain in full, completed from reference TRBV28 and TRBJ1-4, reads DVKVTQSSRYLVKRTGEKVFLECVQDMDHENMFWYRQDPGLGLRLIYFSYDVKMKEKGDIPEGYSVSREKKERFSLILESASTNQTSMYLCASSSTHRGREKLFFGSGTQLSVL.

The genes are TRBV6-5 and TRBJ2-7; D ambiguous. The CDR3 loop spans 16 amino acids. Trimming left V 2 bases short and J 0 bases short, with 14 bases between. CDR1 and CDR2 from the germline V gene are MNHEY and SVGAGI. The CDR3: CASSYLPGDNSYEQYF. The CDR3 DNA sequence: TGTGCCAGCAGTTACCTTCCGGGCGATAACTCCTACGAGCAGTACTTC.

As concerns this clonotype: A much larger clone differs by one base, so this may be a read error. The chain combines TRBV29-1 with TRBJ2-7, with D possibly called TRBD1 or TRBD2 (6 bases each). Germline V CDR1 and CDR2: SQVTM, ANQGSEA. CDR3 length: 14 amino acids. V was cut by 4 bases and J by 1 base, with 14 bases left in between. The CDR3 DNA reads TGCAGCGTTGGGGCAGGGGACTTATCCTACGAGCAGTACTTC. Translated, it gives CSVGAGDLSYEQYF.

As regards this clonotype: In this CDR3 the conserved last residue, phenylalanine or tryptophan, is missing, so a read error is likely. The rearrangement joins TRBV6-2 or TRBV6-3 to TRBJ2-1; 9 nucleotides line up with TRBD2. CDR3 length: 16 residues. Germline V gives CDR1 MNHEY, CDR2 SVGEGT. The J segment lost 11 bases and the V segment lost 5 bases, leaving 16 bases of the junction unmatched. CDR3 nucleotides: TGTGCCAGCAGTAGGGGGTTTTCTAGCGGGGCGGAAAAGCAGTTCTTA. Protein: CASSRGFSSGAEKQFL.

The chain uses TRBV20-1 and TRBJ2-3; 7 bases are a match to TRBD2. Germline CDR1 DFQATT, CDR2 SNEGSKA (reference sequence). The V segment lost 5 bases and the J segment 6 bases; nucleotides outside the gene matches: 5. The CDR3 covers 12 residues. The CDR3 DNA reads as TGCAGTGCTGGGGGGGGAGTCGATACGCAGTATTTT. It codes for CSAGGGVDTQYF.

This chain joins TRBV5-1 and TRBJ1-1; 7 bases line up with TRBD1. The germline V gene encodes CDR1 SGHRS and CDR2 YFSETQ. The V and J ends lost 2 bases and 1 base, in that order; junction bases with no gene match: 2. This CDR3 is 14 amino acids long. The CDR3 nucleotides read TGCGCCAGCAGCTTCAGGGGGGAGAACACTGAAGCTTTCTTT. Translation: CASSFRGENTEAFF. Together with reference TRBV5-1 and TRBJ1-1, the CDR3 gives the full variable domain: KAGVTQTPRYLIKTRGQQVTLSCSPISGHRSVSWYQQTPGQGLQFLFEYFSETQRNKGNFPGRFSGRQFSNSRSEMNVSTLELGDSALYLCASSFRGENTEAFFGQGTRLTVV.

This chain connects TRBV5-6 to TRBJ2-5; D possibly corresponds to TRBD2 (5 bases). Germline V gives CDR1 SGHDT, CDR2 YYEEEE. The CDR3 runs to 13 residues. Between the trimmed V and J ends, which lost 0 bases and 6 bases, there was a span of 9 bases. The CDR3 loop is CASSLVARQTQYF. The CDR3 nucleotides are TGTGCCAGCAGCTTGGTAGCGAGGCAGACCCAGTACTTC.

In its sample, this clonotype was seen a few times. The chain employs TRBV4-3 and TRBJ2-4, with 8 bases aligning to TRBD2. The J call may not be correct, given that the DNA end is closer to TRBJ2-7. The germline V gene encodes CDR1 LGHNA and CDR2 YSLEER. This CDR3 comprises 15 residues. The CDR3 sequence is CASSQSLAAAYEQYF. For the CDR3, the DNA is TGCGCCAGCAGCCAATCACTAGCGGCAGCCTACGAGCAGTACTTC.

The rearrangement uses TRBV5-6 and TRBJ2-5; D is uncertain. V was trimmed by 2 bases and J by 11 bases, leaving 19 bases between them. The CDR3 spans 14 residues. Germline CDR1 and CDR2: SGHDT and YYEEEE. CDR3 sequence reads: CASSFGTYYNEQYF. CDR3 sequence (DNA): TGTGCCAGCAGCTTCGGCACATATTACAATGAGCAGTACTTC.

The CDR3 region is CASTPRGGQETQYF. CDR3 nucleotide sequence: TGTGCCAGCACCCCCAGAGGGGGACAAGAGACCCAGTACTTC. This sequence joins TRBV27 and TRBJ2-5; perhaps TRBD1 as D (6 bases). This CDR3 has 14 residues. The germline V and J ends were trimmed by 7 bases and 2 bases, with 14 bases remaining between them. Germline V gives CDR1 MNHEY, CDR2 SMNVEV (reference sequence).

The CDR3 loop is CASSLGGRANEQFF. The CDR3 nucleotides read TGTGCCAGCAGTTTGGGCGGGAGGGCCAATGAGCAGTTCTTC. The chain couples TRBV27 to TRBJ2-1; 9 bases line up with TRBD2. The CDR3 covers 14 residues. Looked up from germline, CDR1 is MNHEY and CDR2 is SMNVEV (reference sequence). V was clipped by 3 bases and J by 6 bases; unmatched bases: 3.

This clonotype was seen a few times. CDR3 amino acids: CAISDIWREGEDEQFF. The CDR3 nucleotides read TGTGCCATCAGTGATATATGGCGGGAGGGTGAGGATGAGCAGTTCTTC. J is TRBJ2-1 and V is TRBV10-3, with TRBD2 identical over 9 bases. V gave up 3 bases and J gave up 8 bases; unmatched junction bases: 11. CDR1 and CDR2 from the germline V gene are ENHRY and SYGVKD. This CDR3 region has 16 residues.

The genes are TRBV7-3 and TRBJ2-7; D unresolved. The CDR3 is 13 amino acids. Trimming took off 1 base at V and 12 bases at J, with 16 bases between the two ends. In germline, CDR1 is SGHTA, CDR2 FQGTGA. As DNA, the CDR3 is TGTGCCAGCAGCTTAATTAGGGAAGAGACCCGGTACTTC. It translates to CASSLIREETRYF.

The rearrangement links TRBV20-1 to TRBJ2-3; 8 bases align to TRBD2. With V trimmed by 4 bases and J by 2 bases, 8 bases remained unmatched. Per germline, CDR1 DFQATT and CDR2 SNEGSKA (reference sequence). The CDR3 runs to 15 residues. This chain's CDR3 is CSATSGRRITDTQYF. As DNA, the CDR3 is TGCAGTGCTACAAGCGGGAGACGGATCACAGATACGCAGTATTTT.

V usage is TRBV3-1 and J usage is TRBJ2-4; D might be TRBD2 (6 bases). The V gene lost 2 bases and the J gene lost 3 bases, with 11 bases spanning the gap. Germline CDR1 reads LGHDT; CDR2 reads YNNKEL (reference sequence). The CDR3 is 15 amino acids. The CDR3 DNA is TGTGCCAGCAGCCAAAACGAGGGAGGCAAAAACATTCAGTACTTC. Protein product: CASSQNEGGKNIQYF.

This chain connects TRBV20-1 to TRBJ2-5; 13 nucleotides match TRBD2. The J call may be in error: the DNA end matches TRBJ2-7 better. CDR1 DFQATT and CDR2 SNEGSKA come from the germline V gene (reference sequence). CDR3 size: 15 residues. This chain's CDR3 is CSAGPLAGGTYEQYF. In nucleotides, the CDR3 is TGCAGTGCTGGACCACTAGCGGGAGGGACCTACGAGCAGTACTTC.

This clonotype was observed a few times. This chain links TRBV20-1 with TRBJ2-3; no firm D call. Trimming removed 4 bases from V and 0 bases from J, with 14 bases in between. This CDR3 is built from 15 residues. Germline V gene data show CDR1 as DFQATT and CDR2 as SNEGSKA (reference sequence). The CDR3: CSAMSTATSTDTQYF. CDR3 sequence (DNA): TGCAGTGCTATGTCTACGGCTACTAGCACAGATACGCAGTATTTT.

This clonotype was seen a handful of times. This chain uses TRBV4-2 with TRBJ2-5; 8 bases agree with TRBD2. This CDR3 contains 17 residues. Germline V gene lookup returns CDR1 LGHNA and CDR2 YNFKEQ. V was pared by 0 bases and J by 1 base, with 7 bases of the junction left unmatched. CDR3 residues: CASSQDAAGEGQETQYF. As DNA, the CDR3 is TGTGCCAGCAGCCAAGATGCAGCGGGAGAGGGCCAAGAGACCCAGTACTTC.

The CDR3 is CASSLFGTPQETQYF. The CDR3 DNA sequence: TGTGCCAGCAGCTTATTCGGCACCCCACAAGAGACCCAGTACTTC. The V and J genes are TRBV7-2 and TRBJ2-5; D remains ambiguous. The CDR3 has 15 residues. Germline V gene lookup returns CDR1 SGHTA and CDR2 FQGNSA. Trimming cost V 2 bases and J 2 bases, with 12 bases left between them.

As for this clonotype: One end of the junction fails to match germline, which may point to a read error. The chain links TRBV9 to TRBJ2-7, with D perhaps TRBD2 (5 bases). The CDR3 spans 14 residues. Germline V lookup: CDR1 SGDLS, CDR2 YYNGEE. CDR3 region: CASSVGGSRDELYF. CDR3 DNA: TGTGCCAGCAGCGTAGGAGGGAGTAGGGATGAGCTGTACTTC.

The chain has TRBV7-9 and TRBJ1-4, with 8 bases that match TRBD1. The V segment lost 2 bases and the J segment 4 bases; nucleotides outside the gene matches: 6. The CDR3 has 16 amino acids. Looked up from germline, CDR1 is SEHNR and CDR2 is FQNEAQ (reference sequence). The CDR3: CASSLYGQGGNEKLFF. DNA of the CDR3: TGTGCCAGCAGCTTATATGGACAGGGCGGTAATGAAAAACTGTTTTTT.

This sequence joins TRBV7-2 and TRBJ1-4; D remains ambiguous. Germline lookup yields CDR1 SGHTA and CDR2 FQGNSA. Trimming took 5 bases from V and 0 from J, leaving 7 bases between them. This CDR3 is 14 amino acids long. The CDR3 DNA follows: TGTGCCAGCAGCATGAAGTCAACTAATGAAAAACTGTTTTTT. Its translation: CASSMKSTNEKLFF.

This clonotype was seen only a few times. The rearrangement links TRBV29-1 to TRBJ2-3; a possible D gene is TRBD1 (5 bases). V was trimmed by 6 bases and J by 2 bases, leaving 15 bases between them. The germline V gene encodes CDR1 SQVTM and CDR2 ANQGSEA. The CDR3 consists of 14 residues. As DNA, the CDR3 is TGCAGCGTCCTCCCTAGGGGTATCACAGATACGCAGTATTTT. This sequence encodes CSVLPRGITDTQYF.

The chain is built from TRBV7-9 and TRBJ1-2; 8 bases are a match to TRBD1. The ends lost 6 bases at V and 2 bases at J; junction bases unmatched: 8. CDR1 is SEHNR and CDR2 is FQNEAQ in the germline V gene (reference sequence). CDR3 length: 15 residues. CDR3 protein: CASRRQGRSNYGYTF. CDR3 DNA: TGTGCCAGCAGAAGACAGGGGAGATCGAACTATGGCTACACCTTC.